What follows describes a single T cell receptor beta chain. The CDR3 consists of 21 residues. V lost 4 bases, J lost 4 bases, and 23 bases stayed unmatched. From germline, CDR1 is GTSNPN and CDR2 SVGIG (reference sequence). In the original processing: By means of reference gene primer amplification, nucleated cell counts were estimated. Some clones are missing from TCRdb's copy, which holds only in-frame ones; the method was immunoSEQ multiplex PCR. For V, J and clone size, that table is used; D and trimming come from the DNA. The repertoire holds approximately 140,000 clones, with about four fifths as singletons. This entry comes from a study of blood T cell repertoires in COVID-19. At the level of the study: The United States, Italy and Spain provided the acute and convalescent COVID-19 samples. In each case, the material was cDNA or gDNA derived from T cells, B-cell-depleted T cells, or PBMCs.

The sample was peripheral blood. The chain has TRBV30 and TRBJ1-6; 9 bases match TRBD1. The TCR comes from a man aged 55 to 70 with acute or convalescent COVID-19. The chain's CDR3 is CAWKKLETGTGSRGYNSPLHF. The CDR3 coding sequence is TGTGCCTGGAAGAAACTCGAAACCGGGACAGGGAGTCGGGGTTATAATTCACCCCTCCACTTT.